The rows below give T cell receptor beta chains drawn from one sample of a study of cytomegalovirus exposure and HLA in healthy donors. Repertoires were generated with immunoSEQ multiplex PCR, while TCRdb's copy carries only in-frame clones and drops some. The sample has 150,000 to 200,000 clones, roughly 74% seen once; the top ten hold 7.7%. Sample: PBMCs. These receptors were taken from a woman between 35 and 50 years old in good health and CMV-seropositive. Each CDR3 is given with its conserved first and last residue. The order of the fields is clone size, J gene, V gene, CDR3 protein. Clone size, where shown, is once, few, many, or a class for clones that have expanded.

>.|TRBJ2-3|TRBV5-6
CASSPGLAGHTQYF
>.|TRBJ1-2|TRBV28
CASSLRANYSYTF
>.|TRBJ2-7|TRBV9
CASSVGGTGFYEQYF
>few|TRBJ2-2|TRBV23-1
CASSPPGQAFTGELFF
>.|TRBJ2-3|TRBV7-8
CASSPYVRRAGPPDTQYF
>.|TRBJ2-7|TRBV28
CASSLIAGGTYEQYF
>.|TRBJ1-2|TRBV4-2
CASSRETGGHYGYTF
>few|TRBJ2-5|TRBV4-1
CASSPRGLAAETQYF
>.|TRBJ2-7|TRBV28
CASTRDRGTYEQYF
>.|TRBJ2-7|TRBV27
CASSSHYEQYF
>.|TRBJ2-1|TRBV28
CASSPLGQGAVEQFF
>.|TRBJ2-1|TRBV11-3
CASSWGTDTIDNEQFF
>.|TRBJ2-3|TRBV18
CASSTSAAGRDTQYF
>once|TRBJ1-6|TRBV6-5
CASSYGTSHNSPLHF
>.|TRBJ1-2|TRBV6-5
CASSSPGQVNYGYTF
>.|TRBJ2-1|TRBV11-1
CASSFELGGINNEQFF
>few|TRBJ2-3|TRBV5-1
CASSFSGRSADTQYF
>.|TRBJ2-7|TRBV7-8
CASSRWGGTGQAEQYF
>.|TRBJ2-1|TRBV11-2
CASSNRRAGVEQFF
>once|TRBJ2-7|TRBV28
CASSPGRTYEQYF
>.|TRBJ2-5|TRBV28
CASSGGGVETQYF
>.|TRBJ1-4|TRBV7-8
CASSFLHRRGNEKLFF
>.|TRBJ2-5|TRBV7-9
CASSLAGTGTETQYF
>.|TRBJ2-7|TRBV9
CASSGSNPDEQYF
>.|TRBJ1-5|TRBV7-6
CASSLGDREFFVSNQPQHF
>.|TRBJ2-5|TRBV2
CASRGGYQETQYF
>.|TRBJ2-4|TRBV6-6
CASSYTLAKNIQYF
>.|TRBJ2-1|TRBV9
CASSVGRDLRGYNEQFF
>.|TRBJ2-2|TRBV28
CASRSFSRSGRGTGELFF
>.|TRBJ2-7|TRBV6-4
CASSDEGPKDYEQYF
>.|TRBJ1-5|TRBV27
CASSFRQGNQPQHF
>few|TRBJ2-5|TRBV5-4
CASSQPGLQETQYF
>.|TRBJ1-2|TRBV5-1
CASSHTQGYYGYTF
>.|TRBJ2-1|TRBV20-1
CSARLEEQFF
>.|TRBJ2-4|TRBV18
CASSPTVRSLAKNIQYF
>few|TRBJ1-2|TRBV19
CASSLRGNYGYTF
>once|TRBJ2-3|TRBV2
CASTTGGSTQYF
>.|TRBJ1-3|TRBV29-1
CSVGRDRSDTIYF
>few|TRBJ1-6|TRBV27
CASSLTGTAEPLHF
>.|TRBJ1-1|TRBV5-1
CASSSQGSTEAFF
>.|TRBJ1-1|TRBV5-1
CASSLDTLNTEAFF
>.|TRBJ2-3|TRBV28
CASREAGSTDTQYF
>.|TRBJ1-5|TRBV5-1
CASSQYGAGPQHF
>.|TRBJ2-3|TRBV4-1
CASSQVFKREADTQYF
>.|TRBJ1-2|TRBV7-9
CASSLDSGYYGYTF
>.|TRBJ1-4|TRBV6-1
CASSGLQGENEKLFF
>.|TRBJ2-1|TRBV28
CASLSRTGGYNEQFF
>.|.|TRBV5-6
CASSFLDWNFYEQYF
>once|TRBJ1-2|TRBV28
CASTGGNYGYTF
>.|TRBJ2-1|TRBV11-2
CASSLDWGGSYNEQFF
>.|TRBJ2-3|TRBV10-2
CASSEIGTGDTDTQYF
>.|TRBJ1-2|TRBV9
CASSVSQVSYGYTF